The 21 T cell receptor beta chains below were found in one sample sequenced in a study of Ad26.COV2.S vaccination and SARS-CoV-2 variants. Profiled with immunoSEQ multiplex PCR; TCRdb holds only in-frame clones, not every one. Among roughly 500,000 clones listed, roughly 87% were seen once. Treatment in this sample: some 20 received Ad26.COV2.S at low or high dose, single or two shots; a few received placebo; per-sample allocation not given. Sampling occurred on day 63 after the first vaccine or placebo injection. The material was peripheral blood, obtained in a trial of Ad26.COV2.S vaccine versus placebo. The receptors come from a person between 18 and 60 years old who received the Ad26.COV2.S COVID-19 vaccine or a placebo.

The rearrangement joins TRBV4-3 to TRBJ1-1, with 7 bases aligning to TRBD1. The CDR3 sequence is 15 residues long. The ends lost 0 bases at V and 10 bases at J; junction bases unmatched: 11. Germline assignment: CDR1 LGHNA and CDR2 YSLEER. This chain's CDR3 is CASSQDPAGGQGAFF. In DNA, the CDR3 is TGCGCCAGCAGCCAAGATCCAGCAGGGGGTCAGGGAGCTTTCTTT.

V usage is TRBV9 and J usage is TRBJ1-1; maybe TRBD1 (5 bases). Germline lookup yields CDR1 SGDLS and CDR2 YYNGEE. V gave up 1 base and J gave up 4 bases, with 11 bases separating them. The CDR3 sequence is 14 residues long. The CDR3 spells CASSVMGGVTEAFF. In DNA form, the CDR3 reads TGTGCCAGCAGCGTAATGGGGGGAGTCACTGAAGCTTTCTTT.

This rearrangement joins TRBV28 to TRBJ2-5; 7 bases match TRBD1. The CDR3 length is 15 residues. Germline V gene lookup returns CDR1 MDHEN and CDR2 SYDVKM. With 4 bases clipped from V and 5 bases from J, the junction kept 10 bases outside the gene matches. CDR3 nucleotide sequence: TGTGCCAGCAGTTCCGACAGGGAAGCTCGGGAGACCCAGTACTTC. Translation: CASSSDREARETQYF.

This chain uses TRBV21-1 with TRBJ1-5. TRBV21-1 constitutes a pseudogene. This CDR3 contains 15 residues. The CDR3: CASSKRAGRRQPQHF. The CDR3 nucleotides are TGTGCCAGCAGCAAACGGGCAGGGAGACGGCAGCCCCAGCATTTT.

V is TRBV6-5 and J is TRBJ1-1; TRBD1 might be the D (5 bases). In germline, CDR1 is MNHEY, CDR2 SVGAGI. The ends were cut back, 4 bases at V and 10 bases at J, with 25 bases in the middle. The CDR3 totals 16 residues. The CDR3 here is CASSSLQGIGPKGAFF. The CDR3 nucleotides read TGTGCCAGCAGTTCTCTCCAGGGTATTGGACCTAAGGGAGCTTTCTTT.

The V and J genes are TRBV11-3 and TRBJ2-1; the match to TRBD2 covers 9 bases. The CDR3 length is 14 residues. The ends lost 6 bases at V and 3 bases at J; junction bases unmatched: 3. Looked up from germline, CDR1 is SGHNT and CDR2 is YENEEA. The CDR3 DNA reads TGTGCCAGCAGTTATAGCGGGGGCTACAATGAGCAGTTCTTC. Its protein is CASSYSGGYNEQFF.

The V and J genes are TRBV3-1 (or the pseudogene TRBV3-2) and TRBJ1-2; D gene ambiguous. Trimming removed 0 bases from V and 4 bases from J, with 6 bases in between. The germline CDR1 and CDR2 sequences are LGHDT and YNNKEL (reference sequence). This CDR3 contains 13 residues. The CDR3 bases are TGTGCCAGCAGCCAAGAAGGACCCTATGGCTACACCTTC. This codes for CASSQEGPYGYTF.

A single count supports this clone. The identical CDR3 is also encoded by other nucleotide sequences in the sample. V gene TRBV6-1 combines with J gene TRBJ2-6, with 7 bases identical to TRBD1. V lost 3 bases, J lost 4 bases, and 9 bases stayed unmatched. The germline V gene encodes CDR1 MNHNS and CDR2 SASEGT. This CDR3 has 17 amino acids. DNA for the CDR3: TGTGCCAGCAGTGAGGCAGGGGGATTGTCGGGGGCCAACGTCCTGACTTTC. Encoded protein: CASSEAGGLSGANVLTF.

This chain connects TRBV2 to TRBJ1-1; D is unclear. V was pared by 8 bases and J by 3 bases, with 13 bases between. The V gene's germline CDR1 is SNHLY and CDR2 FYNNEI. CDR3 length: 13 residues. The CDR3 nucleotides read TGTGCCAGCGCTGGGGATCGGGACACTGAAGCTTTCTTT. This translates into CASAGDRDTEAFF.

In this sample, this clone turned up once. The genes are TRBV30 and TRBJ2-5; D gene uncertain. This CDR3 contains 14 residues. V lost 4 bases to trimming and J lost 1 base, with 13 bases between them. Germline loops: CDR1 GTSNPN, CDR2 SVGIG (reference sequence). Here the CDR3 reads CAWTGFGSQETQYF. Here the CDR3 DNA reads TGTGCCTGGACCGGATTCGGTAGCCAAGAGACCCAGTACTTC.

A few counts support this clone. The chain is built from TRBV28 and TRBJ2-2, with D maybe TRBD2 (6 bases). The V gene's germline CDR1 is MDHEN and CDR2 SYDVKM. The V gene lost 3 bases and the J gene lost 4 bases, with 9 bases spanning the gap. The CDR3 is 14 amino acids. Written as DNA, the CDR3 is TGTGCCAGCAGTTTGGGGGGAAGCACCGGGGAGCTGTTTTTT. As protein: CASSLGGSTGELFF. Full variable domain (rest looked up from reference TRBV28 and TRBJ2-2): DVKVTQSSRYLVKRTGEKVFLECVQDMDHENMFWYRQDPGLGLRLIYFSYDVKMKEKGDIPEGYSVSREKKERFSLILESASTNQTSMYLCASSLGGSTGELFFGEGSRLTVL.

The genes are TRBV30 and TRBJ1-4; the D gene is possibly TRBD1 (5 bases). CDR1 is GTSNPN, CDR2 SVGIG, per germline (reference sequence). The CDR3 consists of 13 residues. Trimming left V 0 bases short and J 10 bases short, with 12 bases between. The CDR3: CAWSVGRQLKLFF. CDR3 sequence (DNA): TGTGCCTGGAGTGTGGGGAGACAGCTAAAACTGTTTTTT.

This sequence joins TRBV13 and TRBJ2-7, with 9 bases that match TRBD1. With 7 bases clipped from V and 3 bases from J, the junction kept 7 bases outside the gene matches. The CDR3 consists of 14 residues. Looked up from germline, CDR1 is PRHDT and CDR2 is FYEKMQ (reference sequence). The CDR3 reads CASTYRGPNYEQYF. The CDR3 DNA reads TGTGCCAGCACCTACAGGGGGCCAAACTACGAGCAGTACTTC.

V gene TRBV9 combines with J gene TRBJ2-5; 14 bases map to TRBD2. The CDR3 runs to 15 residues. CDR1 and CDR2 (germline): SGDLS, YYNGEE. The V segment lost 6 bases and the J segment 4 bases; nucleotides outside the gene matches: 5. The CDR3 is CASNPGLAGAETQYF. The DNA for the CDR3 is TGTGCCAGCAACCCGGGACTAGCGGGAGCAGAGACCCAGTACTTC.

The CDR3: CASSLGQGSTNEQFF. CDR3 bases: TGCGCCAGCAGCTTGGGACAGGGTAGTACCAATGAGCAGTTCTTC. The chain links TRBV5-1 to TRBJ2-1; 7 bases match TRBD1. This CDR3 region has 15 residues. The germline V gene encodes CDR1 SGHRS and CDR2 YFSETQ. V gave up 0 bases and J gave up 6 bases; unmatched junction bases: 6.

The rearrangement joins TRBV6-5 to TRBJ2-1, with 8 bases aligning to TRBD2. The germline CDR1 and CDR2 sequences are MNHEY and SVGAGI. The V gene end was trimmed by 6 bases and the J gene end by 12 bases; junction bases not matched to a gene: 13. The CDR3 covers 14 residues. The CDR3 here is CASSPLAGSGGQFF. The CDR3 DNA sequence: TGTGCCAGCAGCCCATTAGCGGGATCCGGGGGGCAGTTCTTC.

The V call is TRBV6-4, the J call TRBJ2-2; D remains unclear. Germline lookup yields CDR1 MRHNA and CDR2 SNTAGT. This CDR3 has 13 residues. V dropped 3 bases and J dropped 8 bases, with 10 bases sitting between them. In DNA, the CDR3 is TGTGCCAGCAGTGAACAGAGCGTGGGGGAGCTGTTTTTT. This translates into CASSEQSVGELFF.

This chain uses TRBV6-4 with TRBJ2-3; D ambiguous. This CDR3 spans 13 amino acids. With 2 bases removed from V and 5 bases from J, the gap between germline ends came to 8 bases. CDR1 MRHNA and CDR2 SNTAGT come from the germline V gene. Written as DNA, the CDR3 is TGTGCCAGCAGTGACAACGATGGAGATACGCAGTATTTT. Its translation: CASSDNDGDTQYF.

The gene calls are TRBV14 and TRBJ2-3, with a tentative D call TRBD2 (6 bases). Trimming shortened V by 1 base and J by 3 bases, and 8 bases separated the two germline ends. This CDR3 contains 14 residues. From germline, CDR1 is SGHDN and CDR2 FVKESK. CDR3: CASSQVRGTDTQYF. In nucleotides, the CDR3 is TGTGCCAGCAGCCAAGTTCGGGGGACAGATACGCAGTATTTT.

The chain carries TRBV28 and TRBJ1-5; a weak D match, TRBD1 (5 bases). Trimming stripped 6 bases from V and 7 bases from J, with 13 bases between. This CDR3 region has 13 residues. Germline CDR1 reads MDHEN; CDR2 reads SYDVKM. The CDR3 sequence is CASSVPGNQPQHF. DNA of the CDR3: TGTGCCAGCAGCGTCCCAGGGAACCAGCCCCAGCATTTT.

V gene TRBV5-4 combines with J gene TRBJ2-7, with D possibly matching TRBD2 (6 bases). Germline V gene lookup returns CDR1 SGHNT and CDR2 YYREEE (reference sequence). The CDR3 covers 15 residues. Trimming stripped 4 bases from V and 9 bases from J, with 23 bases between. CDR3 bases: TGTGCCAGCAGCGCCGGGGCTAGCGCCGATGGGGGGCAGTACTTC. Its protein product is CASSAGASADGGQYF.